This T cell receptor beta chain was documented in a study of PD-1 blockade in classical Hodgkin lymphoma. Sequencing was performed with immunoSEQ multiplex PCR; in TCRdb, only in-frame clones are kept and a portion is missing. In the table there are roughly 3,000 clones, 75% of which are singletons. As for time point: cycle 4 day 1 (C4D1), after less than 7 weeks of nivolumab. Each of the patients experienced relapse following autologous stem cell transplantation, and their brentuximab vedotin exposure differed. By magnetic negative selection, CD8+ T cells were isolated from the thawed PBMCs. Germline values: CDR1 MNHEY, CDR2 SMNVEV (reference sequence). The CDR3 has 17 amino acids. V dropped 1 base and J dropped 0 bases, with 16 bases sitting between them.

The source is a human donor with classical Hodgkin lymphoma. J is TRBJ2-7 and V is TRBV27; TRBD2 might be the D (5 bases). The source material was CD8+ T cells from blood, sampled before the fourth cycle of nivolumab. CDR3 protein: CASSLFWSGESSYEQYF. CDR3 bases: TGTGCCAGCAGTTTATTTTGGTCCGGGGAGAGCTCCTACGAGCAGTACTTC.